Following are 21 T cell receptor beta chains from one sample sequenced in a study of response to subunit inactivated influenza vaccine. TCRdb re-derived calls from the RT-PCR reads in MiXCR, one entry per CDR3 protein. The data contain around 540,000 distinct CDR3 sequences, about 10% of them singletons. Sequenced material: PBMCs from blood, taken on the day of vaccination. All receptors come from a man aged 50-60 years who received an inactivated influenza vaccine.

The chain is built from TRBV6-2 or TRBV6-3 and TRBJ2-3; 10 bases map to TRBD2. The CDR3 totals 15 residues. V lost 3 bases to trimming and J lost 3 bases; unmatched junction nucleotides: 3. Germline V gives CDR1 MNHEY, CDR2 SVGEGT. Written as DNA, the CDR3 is TGTGCCAGCAGTTATTCTAGCGGGAGAACAGATACGCAGTATTTT. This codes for CASSYSSGRTDTQYF.

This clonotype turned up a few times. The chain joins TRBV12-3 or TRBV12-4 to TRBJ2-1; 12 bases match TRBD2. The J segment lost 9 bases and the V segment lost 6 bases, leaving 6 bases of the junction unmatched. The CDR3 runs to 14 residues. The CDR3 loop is CASRLTSGSIEQFF. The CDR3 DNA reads TGTGCCAGCAGGCTGACTAGCGGGAGTATTGAGCAGTTCTTC.

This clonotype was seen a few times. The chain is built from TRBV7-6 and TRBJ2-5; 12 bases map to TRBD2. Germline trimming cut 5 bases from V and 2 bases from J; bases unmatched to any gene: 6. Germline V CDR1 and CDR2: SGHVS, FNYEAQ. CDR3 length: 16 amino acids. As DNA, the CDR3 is TGTGCCAGCAGCACACTAGCGGGGGGCCCTCAAGAGACCCAGTACTTC. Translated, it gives CASSTLAGGPQETQYF.

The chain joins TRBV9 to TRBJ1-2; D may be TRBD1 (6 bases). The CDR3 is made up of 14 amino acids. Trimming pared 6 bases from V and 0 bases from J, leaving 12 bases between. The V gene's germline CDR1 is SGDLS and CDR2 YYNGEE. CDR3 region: CASKGQSANYGYTF. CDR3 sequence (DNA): TGTGCCAGCAAAGGACAGTCTGCTAACTATGGCTACACCTTC.

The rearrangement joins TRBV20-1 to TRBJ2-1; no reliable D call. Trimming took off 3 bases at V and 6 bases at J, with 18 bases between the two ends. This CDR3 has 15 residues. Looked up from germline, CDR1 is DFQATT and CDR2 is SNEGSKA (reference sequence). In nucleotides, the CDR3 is TGCAGTGCTAGGTCCATTGATTCCCCGGGCAATGAGCAGTTCTTC. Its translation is CSARSIDSPGNEQFF.

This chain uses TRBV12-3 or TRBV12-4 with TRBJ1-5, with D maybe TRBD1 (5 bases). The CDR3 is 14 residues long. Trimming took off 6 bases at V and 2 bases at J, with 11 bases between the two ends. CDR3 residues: CASSWGEGNQPQHF. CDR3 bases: TGTGCCAGCAGCTGGGGGGAGGGCAATCAGCCCCAGCATTTT.

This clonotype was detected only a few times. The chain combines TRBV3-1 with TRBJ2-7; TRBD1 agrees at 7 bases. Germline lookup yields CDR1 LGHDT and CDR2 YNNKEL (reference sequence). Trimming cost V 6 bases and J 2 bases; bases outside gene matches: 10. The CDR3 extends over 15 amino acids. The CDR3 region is CASSHRGRVPYEQYF. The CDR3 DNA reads TGTGCCAGCAGTCACAGGGGACGAGTCCCCTACGAGCAGTACTTC.

CDR3: CASSPHPGSYGYTF. The CDR3 coding sequence is TGTGCCAGCAGTCCCCATCCCGGGTCCTATGGCTACACCTTC. The chain is built from TRBV6-1 and TRBJ1-2; D call uncertain. Trimming took 5 bases from V and 4 from J, leaving 14 bases between them. The CDR3 is 14 amino acids. The germline gives CDR1 MNHNS, CDR2 SASEGT.

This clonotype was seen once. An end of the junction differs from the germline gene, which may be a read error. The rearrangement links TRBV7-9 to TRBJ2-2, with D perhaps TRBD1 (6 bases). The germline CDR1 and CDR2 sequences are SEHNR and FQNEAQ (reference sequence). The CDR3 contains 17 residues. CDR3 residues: CASSPLTGYGNTVELFF. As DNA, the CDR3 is TGTGCCAGCAGCCCTCTAACAGGGTATGGGAACACCGTGGAGCTGTTTTTT.

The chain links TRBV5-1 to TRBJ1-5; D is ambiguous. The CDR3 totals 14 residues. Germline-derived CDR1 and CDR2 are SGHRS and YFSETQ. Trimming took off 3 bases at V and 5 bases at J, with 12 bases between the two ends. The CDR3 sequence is CASSSMGGDQPQHF. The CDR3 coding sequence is TGCGCCAGCAGCTCAATGGGCGGGGATCAGCCCCAGCATTTT. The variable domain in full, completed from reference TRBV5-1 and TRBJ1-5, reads KAGVTQTPRYLIKTRGQQVTLSCSPISGHRSVSWYQQTPGQGLQFLFEYFSETQRNKGNFPGRFSGRQFSNSRSEMNVSTLELGDSALYLCASSSMGGDQPQHFGDGTRLSIL.

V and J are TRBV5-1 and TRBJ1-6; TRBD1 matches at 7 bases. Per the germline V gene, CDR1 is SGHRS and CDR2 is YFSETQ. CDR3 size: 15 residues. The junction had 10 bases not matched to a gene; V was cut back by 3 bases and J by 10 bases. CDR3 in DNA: TGCGCCAGCAGCTCTGACAGGGCTCGGGGGTCACCCCTCCACTTT. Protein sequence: CASSSDRARGSPLHF.

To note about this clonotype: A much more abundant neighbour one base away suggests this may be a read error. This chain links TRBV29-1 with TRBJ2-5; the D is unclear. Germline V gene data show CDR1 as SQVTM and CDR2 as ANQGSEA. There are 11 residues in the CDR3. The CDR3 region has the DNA TGCAGAGTTGAGAAGCTAGAGACCCAGTACTTC. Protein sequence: CRVEKLETQYF.

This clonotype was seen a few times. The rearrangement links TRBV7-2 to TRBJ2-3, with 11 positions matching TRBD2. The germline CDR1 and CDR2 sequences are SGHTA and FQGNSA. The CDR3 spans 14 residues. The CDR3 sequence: CAISGRGNTDTQYF. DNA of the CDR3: TGTGCTATTAGCGGGAGGGGAAACACAGATACGCAGTATTTT.

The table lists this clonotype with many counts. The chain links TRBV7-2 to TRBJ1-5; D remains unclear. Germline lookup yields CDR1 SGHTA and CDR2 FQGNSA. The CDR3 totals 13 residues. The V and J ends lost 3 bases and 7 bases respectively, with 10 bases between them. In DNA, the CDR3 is TGTGCCAGCAGCTTCCACCTAGGGCAGCCCCAGCATTTT. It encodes CASSFHLGQPQHF.

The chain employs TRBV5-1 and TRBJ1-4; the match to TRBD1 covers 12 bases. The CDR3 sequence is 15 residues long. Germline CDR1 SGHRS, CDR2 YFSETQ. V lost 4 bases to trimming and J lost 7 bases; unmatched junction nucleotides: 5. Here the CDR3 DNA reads TGCGCCAGCAGCCGGGACAGGGGGCCCGCTGAAAAACTGTTTTTT. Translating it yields CASSRDRGPAEKLFF.

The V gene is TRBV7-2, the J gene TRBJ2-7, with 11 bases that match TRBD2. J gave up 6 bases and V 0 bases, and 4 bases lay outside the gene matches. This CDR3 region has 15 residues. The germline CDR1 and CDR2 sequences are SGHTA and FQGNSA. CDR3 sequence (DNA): TGTGCCAGCAGCTTAGCAAGGCTAGCGGGAGGCGAGCAGTACTTC. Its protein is CASSLARLAGGEQYF.

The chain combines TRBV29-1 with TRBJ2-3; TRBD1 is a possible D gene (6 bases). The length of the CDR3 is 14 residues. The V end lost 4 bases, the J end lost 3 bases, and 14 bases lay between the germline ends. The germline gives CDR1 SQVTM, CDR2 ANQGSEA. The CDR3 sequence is CSVAQGRETDTQYF. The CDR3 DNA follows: TGCAGCGTTGCGCAGGGGAGAGAGACAGATACGCAGTATTTT.

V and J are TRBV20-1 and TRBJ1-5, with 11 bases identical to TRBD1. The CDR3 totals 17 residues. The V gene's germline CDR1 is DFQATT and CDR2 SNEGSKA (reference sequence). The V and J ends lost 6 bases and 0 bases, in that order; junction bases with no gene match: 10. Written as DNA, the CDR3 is TGCAGTGCGGTGGGACAGGGGGGCCTTTATAGCAATCAGCCCCAGCATTTT. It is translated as CSAVGQGGLYSNQPQHF.

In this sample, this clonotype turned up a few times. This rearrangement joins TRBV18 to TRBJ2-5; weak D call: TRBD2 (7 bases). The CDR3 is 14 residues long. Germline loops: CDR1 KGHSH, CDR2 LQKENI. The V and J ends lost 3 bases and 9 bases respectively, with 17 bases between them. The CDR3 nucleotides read TGTGCCAGCTCACCCCGGGAGGCCCAGGGGTCCCAGTACTTC. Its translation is CASSPREAQGSQYF. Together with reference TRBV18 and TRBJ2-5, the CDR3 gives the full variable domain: NAGVMQNPRHLVRRRGQEARLRCSPMKGHSHVYWYRQLPEEGLKFMVYLQKENIIDESGMPKERFSAEFPKEGPSILRIQQVVRGDSAAYFCASSPREAQGSQYFGPGTRLLVL.

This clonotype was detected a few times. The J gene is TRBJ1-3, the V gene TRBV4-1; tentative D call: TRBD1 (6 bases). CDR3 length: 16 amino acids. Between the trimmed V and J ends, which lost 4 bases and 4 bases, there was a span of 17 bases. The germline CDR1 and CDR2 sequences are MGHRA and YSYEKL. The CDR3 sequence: CASSRGDIISGNTIYF. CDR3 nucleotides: TGCGCCAGCAGCCGAGGGGACATAATCTCAGGAAACACCATATATTTT.

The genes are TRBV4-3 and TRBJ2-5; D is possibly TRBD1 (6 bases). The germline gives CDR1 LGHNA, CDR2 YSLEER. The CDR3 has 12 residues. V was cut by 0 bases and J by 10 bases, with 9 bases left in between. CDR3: CASSQDWGHQYF. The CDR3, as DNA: TGCGCCAGCAGCCAAGATTGGGGACACCAGTACTTC.